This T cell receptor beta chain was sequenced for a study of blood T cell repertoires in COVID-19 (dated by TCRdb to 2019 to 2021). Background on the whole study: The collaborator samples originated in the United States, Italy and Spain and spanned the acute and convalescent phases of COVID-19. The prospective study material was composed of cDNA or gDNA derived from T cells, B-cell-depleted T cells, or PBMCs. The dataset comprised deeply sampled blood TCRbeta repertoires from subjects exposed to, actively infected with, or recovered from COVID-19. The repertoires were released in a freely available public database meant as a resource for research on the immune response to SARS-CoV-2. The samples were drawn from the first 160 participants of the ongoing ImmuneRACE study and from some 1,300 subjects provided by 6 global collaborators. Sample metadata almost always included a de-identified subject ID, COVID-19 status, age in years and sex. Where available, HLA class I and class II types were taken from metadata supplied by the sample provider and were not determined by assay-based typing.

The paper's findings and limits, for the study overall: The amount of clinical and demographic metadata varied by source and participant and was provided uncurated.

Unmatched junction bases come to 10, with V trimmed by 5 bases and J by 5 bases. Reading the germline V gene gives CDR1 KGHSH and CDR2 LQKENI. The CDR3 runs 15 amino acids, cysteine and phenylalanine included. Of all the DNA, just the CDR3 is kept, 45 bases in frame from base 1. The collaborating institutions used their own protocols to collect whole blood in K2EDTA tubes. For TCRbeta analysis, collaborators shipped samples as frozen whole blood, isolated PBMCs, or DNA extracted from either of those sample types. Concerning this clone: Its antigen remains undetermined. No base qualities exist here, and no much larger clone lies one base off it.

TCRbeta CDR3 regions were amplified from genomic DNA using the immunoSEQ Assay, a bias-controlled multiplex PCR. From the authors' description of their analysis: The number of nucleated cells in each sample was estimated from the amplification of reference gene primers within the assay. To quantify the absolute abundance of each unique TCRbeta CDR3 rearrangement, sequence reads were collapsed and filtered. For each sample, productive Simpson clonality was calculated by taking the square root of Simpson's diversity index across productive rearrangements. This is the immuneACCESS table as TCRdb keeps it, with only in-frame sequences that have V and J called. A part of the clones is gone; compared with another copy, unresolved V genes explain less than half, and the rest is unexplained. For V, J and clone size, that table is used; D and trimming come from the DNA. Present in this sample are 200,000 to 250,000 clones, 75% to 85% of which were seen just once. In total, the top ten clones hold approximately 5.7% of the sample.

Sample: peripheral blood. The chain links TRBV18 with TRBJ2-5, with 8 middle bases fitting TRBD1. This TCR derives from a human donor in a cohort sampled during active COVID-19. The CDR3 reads CASSEPGGSSETQYF. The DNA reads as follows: TGTGCCAGCTCAGAACCAGGGGGCTCGTCGGAGACCCAGTACTTC.